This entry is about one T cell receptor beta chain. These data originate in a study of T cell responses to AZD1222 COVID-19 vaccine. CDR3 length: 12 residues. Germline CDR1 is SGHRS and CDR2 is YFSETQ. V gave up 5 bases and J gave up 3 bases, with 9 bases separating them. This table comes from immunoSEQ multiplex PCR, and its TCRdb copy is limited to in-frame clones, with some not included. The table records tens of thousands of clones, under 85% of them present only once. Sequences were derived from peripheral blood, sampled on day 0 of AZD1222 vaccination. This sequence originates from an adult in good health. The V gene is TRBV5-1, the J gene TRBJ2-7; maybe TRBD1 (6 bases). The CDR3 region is CASSVRGYEQYF. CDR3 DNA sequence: TGCGCCAGCAGTGTCAGGGGCTACGAGCAGTACTTC.